This T cell receptor beta chain originates from a study of T cells in Graves' hyperthyroidism and ophthalmopathy. Germline CDR1 KGHDR, CDR2 SFDVKD. With V trimmed by 5 bases and J by 5 bases, 13 bases remained unmatched. The CDR3 spans 17 residues. This clonotype came up many times. Amplified TCR beta CDR3 regions came from RNA transcripts. In the first-round RT-PCR of the TCR CDR3, the HTBI primer set was used. TCRdb passed the multiplex PCR reads through MiXCR, listing each CDR3 protein once. This sample yields under 350,000 distinct CDR3 sequences, of which approximately 12% are seen a single time; 7.8% belongs to the top ten.

The rearrangement links TRBV24-1 to TRBJ2-1; 8 nucleotides match TRBD2. The origin of this receptor is a woman between 25 and 40 years old with Graves' hyperthyroidism that later progressed to Graves' ophthalmopathy. Material: blood. Written as DNA, the CDR3 is TGTGCCACCAGTGCCCCCAGCGGGAGTTTGCACCACAATGAGCAGTTCTTC. It yields the protein CATSAPSGSLHHNEQFF.